This note documents a single T cell receptor beta chain sequence. This entry is derived from a study of blood T cell repertoires in COVID-19. Study-level background: Samples of COVID-19 (acute and convalescent) were obtained from the United States, Italy and Spain.

Repertoires were generated with immunoSEQ multiplex PCR, while TCRdb's copy carries only in-frame clones and drops some. Among roughly 250,000 clones listed, roughly 88% were seen once. The V gene's germline CDR1 is GTSNPN and CDR2 SVGIG (reference sequence). The CDR3 loop spans 16 amino acids. The junction had 8 bases not matched to a gene; V was cut back by 4 bases and J by 4 bases. The source material was PBMCs or T cells enriched from blood (not recorded which). This sequence originates from a woman in her 50s who had recovered from COVID-19. The chain combines TRBV30 with TRBJ1-6, with 9 bases that match TRBD1. This CDR3 is CAWTLGQGSYNSPLHF. As DNA, the CDR3 is TGTGCCTGGACTCTGGGACAGGGTTCGTATAATTCACCCCTCCACTTT.